This T cell receptor beta chain was captured by sequencing in a study of monozygotic twins with inflammatory bowel disease. Study-wide results and caveats: Especially with disease activity, IBD patients shared fewer clonotypes with others than healthy twins did.

From the 5' RACE reads, TCRdb lists one entry per CDR3 protein and no DNA. The table lists roughly 160,000 distinct CDR3 sequences, with around 2.4% in the top ten. Concerning this clonotype itself: The antigen remains undetermined.

The TCR comes from a human donor with ulcerative colitis or Crohn's disease, or a healthy co-twin of an affected twin (not recorded which). Sequenced material: blood.

The chain's CDR3 is CASSLITGYEQYF. V usage is TRBV5-1 and J usage is TRBJ2-7; with no DNA, the TCRdb D assignment of TRBD1 cannot be verified. CDR3 length: 13 residues. The germline gives CDR1 SGHRS, CDR2 YFSETQ.